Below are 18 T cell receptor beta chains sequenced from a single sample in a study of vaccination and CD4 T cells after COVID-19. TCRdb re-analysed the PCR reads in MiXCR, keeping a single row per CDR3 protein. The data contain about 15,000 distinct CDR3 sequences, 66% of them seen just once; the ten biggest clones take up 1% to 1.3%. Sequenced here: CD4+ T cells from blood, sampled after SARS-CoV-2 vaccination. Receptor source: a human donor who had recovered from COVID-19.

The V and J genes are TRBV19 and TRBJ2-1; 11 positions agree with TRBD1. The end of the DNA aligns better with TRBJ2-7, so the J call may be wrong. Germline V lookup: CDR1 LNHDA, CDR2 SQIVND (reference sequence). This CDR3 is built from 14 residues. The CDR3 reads CASSHGTGGYEQYF. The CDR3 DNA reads TGTGCCAGTAGTCATGGGACAGGGGGCTACGAGCAGTACTTC.

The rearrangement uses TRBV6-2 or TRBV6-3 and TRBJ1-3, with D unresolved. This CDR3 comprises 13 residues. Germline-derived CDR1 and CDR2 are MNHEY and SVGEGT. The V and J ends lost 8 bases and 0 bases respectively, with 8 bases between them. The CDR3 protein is CASHRSSGNTIYF. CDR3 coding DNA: TGTGCCAGCCACCGCTCCTCTGGAAACACCATATATTTT.

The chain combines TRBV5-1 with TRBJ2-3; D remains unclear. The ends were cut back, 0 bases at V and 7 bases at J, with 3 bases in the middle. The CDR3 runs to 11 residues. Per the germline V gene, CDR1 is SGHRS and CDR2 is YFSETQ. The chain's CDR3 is CASSLENTQYF. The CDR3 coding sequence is TGCGCCAGCAGCTTGGAGAATACGCAGTATTTT.

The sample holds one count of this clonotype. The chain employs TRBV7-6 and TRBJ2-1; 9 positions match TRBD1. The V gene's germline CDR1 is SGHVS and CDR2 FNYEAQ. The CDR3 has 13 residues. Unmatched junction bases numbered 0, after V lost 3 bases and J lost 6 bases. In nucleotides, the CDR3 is TGTGCCAGCAGCTTGACAGGGGGCAATGAGCAGTTCTTC. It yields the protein CASSLTGGNEQFF.

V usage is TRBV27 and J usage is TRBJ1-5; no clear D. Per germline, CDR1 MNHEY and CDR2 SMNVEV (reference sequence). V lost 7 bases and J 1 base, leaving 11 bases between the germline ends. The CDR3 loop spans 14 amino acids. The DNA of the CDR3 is TGTGCCAGCAACCCCACCCGGAGCAATCAGCCCCAGCATTTT. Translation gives CASNPTRSNQPQHF.

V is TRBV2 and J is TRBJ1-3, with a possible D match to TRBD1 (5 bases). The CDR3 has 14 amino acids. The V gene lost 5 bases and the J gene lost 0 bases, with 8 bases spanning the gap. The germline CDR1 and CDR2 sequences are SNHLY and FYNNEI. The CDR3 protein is CASSLRDSGNTIYF. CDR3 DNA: TGTGCCAGCAGTCTCAGGGACTCTGGAAACACCATATATTTT. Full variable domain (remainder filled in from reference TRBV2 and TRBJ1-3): EPEVTQTPSHQVTQMGQEVILRCVPISNHLYFYWYRQILGQKVEFLVSFYNNEISEKSEIFDDQFSVERPDGSNFTLKIRSTKLEDSAMYFCASSLRDSGNTIYFGEGSWLTVV.

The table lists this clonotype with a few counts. The CDR3 spells CASSSSGLSSYEQYF. CDR3 DNA: TGTGCCAGCAGCTCCAGCGGGCTCTCCTCCTACGAGCAGTACTTC. The chain links TRBV7-2 to TRBJ2-7; D may be TRBD2 (6 bases). Trimming left V 4 bases short and J 0 bases short, with 13 bases between. The germline CDR1 and CDR2 sequences are SGHTA and FQGNSA. The CDR3 extends over 15 amino acids.

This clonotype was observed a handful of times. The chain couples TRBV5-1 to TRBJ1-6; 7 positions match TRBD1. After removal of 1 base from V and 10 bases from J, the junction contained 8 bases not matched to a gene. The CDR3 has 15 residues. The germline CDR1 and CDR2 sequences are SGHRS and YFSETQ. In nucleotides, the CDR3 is TGCGCCAGCAGCTTGTCGCGTCCAGGGGGGTCACCCCTCCACTTT. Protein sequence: CASSLSRPGGSPLHF.

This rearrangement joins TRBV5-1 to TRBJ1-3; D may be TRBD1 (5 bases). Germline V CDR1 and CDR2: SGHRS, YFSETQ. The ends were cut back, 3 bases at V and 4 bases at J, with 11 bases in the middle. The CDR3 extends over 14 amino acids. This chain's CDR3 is CASSSPRDGNTIYF. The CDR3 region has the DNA TGCGCCAGCAGCTCCCCCAGGGACGGAAACACCATATATTTT.

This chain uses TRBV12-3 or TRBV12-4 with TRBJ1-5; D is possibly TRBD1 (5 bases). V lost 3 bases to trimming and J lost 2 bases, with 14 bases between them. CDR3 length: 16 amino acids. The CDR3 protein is CASSFLGLGGNQPQHF. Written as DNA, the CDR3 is TGTGCCAGCAGTTTCCTGGGGCTTGGGGGCAATCAGCCCCAGCATTTT.

The CDR3 bases are TGCGCCAGCAGCCTCGCCCCAGGGGTATTCTCCTACGAGCAGTACTTC. This translates into CASSLAPGVFSYEQYF. The V call is TRBV4-1, the J call TRBJ2-7, with D maybe TRBD1 (6 bases). Germline values: CDR1 MGHRA, CDR2 YSYEKL. This CDR3 is 16 amino acids long. V was shortened by 4 bases and J by 0 bases, with 16 bases between the two germline ends.

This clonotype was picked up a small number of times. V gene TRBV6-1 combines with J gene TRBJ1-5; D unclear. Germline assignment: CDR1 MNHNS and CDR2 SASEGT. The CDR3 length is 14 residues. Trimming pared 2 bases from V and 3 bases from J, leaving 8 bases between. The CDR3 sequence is CASSELGYNQPQHF. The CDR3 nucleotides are TGTGCCAGCAGTGAATTAGGTTACAATCAGCCCCAGCATTTT.

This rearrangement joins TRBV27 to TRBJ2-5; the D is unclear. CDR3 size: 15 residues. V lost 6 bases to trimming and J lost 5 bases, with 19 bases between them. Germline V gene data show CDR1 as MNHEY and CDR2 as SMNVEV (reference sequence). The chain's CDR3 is CASSQGSVSRETQYF. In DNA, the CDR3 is TGTGCCAGCAGCCAAGGGTCGGTCTCCAGGGAGACCCAGTACTTC.

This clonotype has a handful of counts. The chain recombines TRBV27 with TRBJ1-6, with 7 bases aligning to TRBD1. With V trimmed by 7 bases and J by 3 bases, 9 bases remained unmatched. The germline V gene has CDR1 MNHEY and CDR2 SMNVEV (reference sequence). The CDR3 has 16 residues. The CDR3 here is CASNSIRQGYNSPLHF. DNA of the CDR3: TGTGCCAGCAATTCCATCCGACAGGGCTATAATTCACCCCTCCACTTT.

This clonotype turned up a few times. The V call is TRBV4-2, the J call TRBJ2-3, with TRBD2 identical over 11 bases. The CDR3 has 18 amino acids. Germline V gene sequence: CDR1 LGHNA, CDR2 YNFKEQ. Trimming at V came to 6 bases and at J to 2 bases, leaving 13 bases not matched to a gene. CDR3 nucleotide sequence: TGTGCCAGCAGGCCGGGACTAGCGGTCCGCGGGGTCACAGATACGCAGTATTTT. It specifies CASRPGLAVRGVTDTQYF.

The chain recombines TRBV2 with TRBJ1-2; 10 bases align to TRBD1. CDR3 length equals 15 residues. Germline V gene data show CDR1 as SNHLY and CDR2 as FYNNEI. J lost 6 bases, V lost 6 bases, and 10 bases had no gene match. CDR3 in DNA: TGTGCCAGCAGAGCCTCGGGGACAGGGGCGAATGGCTACACCTTC. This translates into CASRASGTGANGYTF.

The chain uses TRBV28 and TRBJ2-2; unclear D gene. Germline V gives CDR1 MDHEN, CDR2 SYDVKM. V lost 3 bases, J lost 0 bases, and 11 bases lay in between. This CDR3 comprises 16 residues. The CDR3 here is CASSFIWQANTGELFF. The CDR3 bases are TGTGCCAGCAGTTTTATCTGGCAGGCGAACACCGGGGAGCTGTTTTTT.

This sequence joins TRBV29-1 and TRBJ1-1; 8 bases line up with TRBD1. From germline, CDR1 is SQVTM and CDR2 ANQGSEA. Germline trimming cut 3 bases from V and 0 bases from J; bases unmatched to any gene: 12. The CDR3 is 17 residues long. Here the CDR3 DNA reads TGCAGCGTTGACGGAGAGGTCGGACAGGGCATGAACACTGAAGCTTTCTTT. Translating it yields CSVDGEVGQGMNTEAFF. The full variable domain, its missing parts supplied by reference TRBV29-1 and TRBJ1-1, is SAVISQKPSRDICQRGTSLTIQCQVDSQVTMMFWYRQQPGQSLTLIATANQGSEATYESGFVIDKFPISRPNLTFSTLTVSNMSPEDSSIYLCSVDGEVGQGMNTEAFFGQGTRLTVV.